Sequencing of this T cell receptor (beta chain) was carried out in a study of control samples from healthy donors and cancer patients. Sequencing used immunoSEQ multiplex PCR; TCRdb keeps in-frame clones, though not all of them. The sample is made up of fewer than 200,000 clones, and the top ten hold 2% to 2.5% of it. Sequencing was done on a sample of blood. This clonotype was sampled from a woman aged 25 to 39 in good health.

CDR3 loop: CASSLLTGGLYQPQHF. Written as DNA, the CDR3 is TGTGCCAGTAGCCTCCTGACAGGGGGCCTGTATCAGCCCCAGCATTTT. The J gene is TRBJ1-5, the V gene TRBV19; 10 nucleotides align to TRBD1. Germline CDR1 is LNHDA and CDR2 is SQIVND (reference sequence). J gave up 5 bases and V 6 bases, and 10 bases lay outside the gene matches. The CDR3 has 16 amino acids.